This is a list of T cell receptor beta chains from one sample in a study of human CD8 memory T cell subsets. TCRdb reworked the 5' RACE reads into one entry per CDR3 protein, no DNA. The listing contains a few thousand distinct CDR3 sequences. Source material: CD8+ effector memory T cells (TEM) sorted from PBMCs. These receptors came from a human donor in good health. Both conserved end residues are part of each CDR3. The order of the fields is J gene, clone size, V gene, CDR3 protein. Clone size is stated in some rows and not others, as once, few, many or a class when expanded.

TRBJ2-1	.	TRBV6-2/TRBV6-3	CASSGTSIENEQFF
TRBJ2-1	.	TRBV5-4	CASSTGLADEQFF
TRBJ2-7	.	TRBV5-1	CASSLWGERYEQYF
TRBJ1-1	.	TRBV6-2/TRBV6-3	CASSYSGGAITMNTEAFF
TRBJ2-1	.	TRBV29-1	CSVESGYNEQFF
TRBJ2-2	.	TRBV6-5	CASSYQATGELFF
TRBJ2-5	.	TRBV7-7	CASSFGEQGTQYF
TRBJ1-2	.	TRBV2	CASSEASTWEGYTF
TRBJ2-1	medium-sized	TRBV23-1	CASSRHRESYNEQFF
TRBJ2-3	.	TRBV19	CATQPQGLGTDTQYF
TRBJ2-1	.	TRBV10-3	CAISPGTTGNEQFF
TRBJ1-2	.	TRBV7-9	CASSAQDRNYGYTF
TRBJ1-6	large	TRBV7-8	CASSLELRPTDNSPLHF
TRBJ2-7	.	TRBV2	CASSPYLAGVSYEQYF
TRBJ2-1	.	TRBV29-1	CSAEGSSGYNEQFF
TRBJ1-1	.	TRBV7-3	CASSFGGDTEAFF
TRBJ2-1	.	TRBV27	CASSLGTSGGNEQFF
TRBJ1-1	.	TRBV29-1	CSVVSEGGEAFF
TRBJ2-5	.	TRBV28	CASSFPVAGEDQETQYF
TRBJ1-5	medium-sized	TRBV28	CASSLMTLGSNQPQHF
TRBJ2-3	.	TRBV11-3	CASSSGTSGWQYF
TRBJ2-2	.	TRBV3-1	CASSGQGADTGELFF
TRBJ2-5	.	TRBV5-1	CASSTLDSGETQYF
TRBJ2-7	.	TRBV5-4	CASSPGQDPSYEQYF
TRBJ1-1	large	TRBV12-3/TRBV12-4	CASSLGGGGTEAFF
TRBJ1-3	large	TRBV3-1	CASSQDLPNSGNTIYF
TRBJ1-1	medium-sized	TRBV27	CASAWGGVDTEAFF
TRBJ1-1	.	TRBV13	CASSPPGWDTEAFF
TRBJ1-1	.	TRBV4-1	CASSQVGQLNTEAFF
TRBJ2-7	.	TRBV28	CASSTRTIDEQYF
TRBJ1-5	.	TRBV29-1	CSVADGTNQPQHF
TRBJ2-5	.	TRBV27	CASSLGGLGGETQYF
TRBJ2-7	.	TRBV11-2	CASSSPGQGRSYEQYF
TRBJ2-7	.	TRBV28	CASSYLRTEAGEGEQYF
TRBJ2-7	.	TRBV7-9	CASSELAGVAYEQYF
TRBJ2-1	medium-sized	TRBV10-2	CASMVLGRGVDNEQFF
TRBJ2-5	.	TRBV4-2	CASSQGRIEDETQYF
TRBJ1-5	medium-sized	TRBV10-3	CAIIRDRGRQPQHF
TRBJ2-5	.	TRBV6-5	CASSASLAPGMGETQYF
TRBJ2-5	.	TRBV5-1	CASSPTTGGKEEETQYF
TRBJ2-7	.	TRBV11-2	CASSFLPTGDEQYF
TRBJ2-5	.	TRBV6-6	CASSSVSGQETQYF